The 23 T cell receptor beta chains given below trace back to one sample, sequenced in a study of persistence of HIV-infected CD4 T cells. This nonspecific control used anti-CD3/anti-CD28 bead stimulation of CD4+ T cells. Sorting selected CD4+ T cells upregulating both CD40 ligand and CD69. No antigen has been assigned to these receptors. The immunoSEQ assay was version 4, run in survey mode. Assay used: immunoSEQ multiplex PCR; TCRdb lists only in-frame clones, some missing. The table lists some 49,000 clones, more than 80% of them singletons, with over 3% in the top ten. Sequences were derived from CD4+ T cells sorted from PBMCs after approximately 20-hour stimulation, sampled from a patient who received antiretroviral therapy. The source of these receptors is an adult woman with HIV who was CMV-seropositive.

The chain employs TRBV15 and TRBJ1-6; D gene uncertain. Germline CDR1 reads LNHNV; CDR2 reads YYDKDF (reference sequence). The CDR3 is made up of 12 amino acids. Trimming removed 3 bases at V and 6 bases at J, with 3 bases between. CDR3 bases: TGTGCCACCAGCAGCCTTAATTCACCCCTCCACTTT. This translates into CATSSLNSPLHF.

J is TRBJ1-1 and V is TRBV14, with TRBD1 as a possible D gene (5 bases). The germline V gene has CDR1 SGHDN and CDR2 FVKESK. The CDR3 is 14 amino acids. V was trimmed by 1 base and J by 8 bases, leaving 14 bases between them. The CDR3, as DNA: TGTGCCAGCAGCCAAGCGGGGGAGCCAGAAGAAGCTTTCTTT. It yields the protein CASSQAGEPEEAFF.

The CDR3 loop is CASSGGSKGNNEQFF. Written as DNA, the CDR3 is TGTGCCAGCAGTGGAGGATCAAAGGGCAACAATGAGCAGTTCTTC. The rearrangement links TRBV2 to TRBJ2-1, with D unresolved. The V gene lost 4 bases and the J gene lost 5 bases, with 15 bases spanning the gap. This CDR3 has 15 amino acids. Germline assignment: CDR1 SNHLY and CDR2 FYNNEI.

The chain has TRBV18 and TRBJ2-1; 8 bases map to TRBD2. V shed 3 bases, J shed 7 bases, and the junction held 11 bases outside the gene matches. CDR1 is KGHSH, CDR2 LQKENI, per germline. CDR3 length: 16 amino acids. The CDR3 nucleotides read TGTGCCAGCTCACCCTCTGGGGTAGCGGGAAGTAATGAGCAGTTCTTC. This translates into CASSPSGVAGSNEQFF.

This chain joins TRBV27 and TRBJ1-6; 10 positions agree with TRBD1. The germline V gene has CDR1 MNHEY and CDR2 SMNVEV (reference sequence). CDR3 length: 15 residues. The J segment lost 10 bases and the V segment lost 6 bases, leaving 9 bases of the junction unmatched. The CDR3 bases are TGTGCCAGCAGCTTCGGGACAGGGGTAGAGTCACCCCTCCACTTT. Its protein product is CASSFGTGVESPLHF.

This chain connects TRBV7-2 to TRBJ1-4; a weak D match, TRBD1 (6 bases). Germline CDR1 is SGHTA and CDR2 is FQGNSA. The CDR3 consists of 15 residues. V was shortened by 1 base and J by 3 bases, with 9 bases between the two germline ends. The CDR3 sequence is CASSLGSGANEKLFF. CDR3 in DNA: TGTGCCAGCAGCTTAGGGTCAGGGGCTAATGAAAAACTGTTTTTT.

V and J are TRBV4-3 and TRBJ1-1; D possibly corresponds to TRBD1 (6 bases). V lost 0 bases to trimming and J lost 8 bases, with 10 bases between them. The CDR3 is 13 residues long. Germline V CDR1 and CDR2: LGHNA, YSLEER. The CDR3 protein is CASSQDTGWEAFF. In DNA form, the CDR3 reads TGCGCCAGCAGCCAAGATACAGGGTGGGAAGCTTTCTTT.

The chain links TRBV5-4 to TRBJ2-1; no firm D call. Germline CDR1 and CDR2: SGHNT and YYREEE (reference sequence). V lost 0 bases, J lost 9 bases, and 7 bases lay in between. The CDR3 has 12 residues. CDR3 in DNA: TGTGCCAGCAGCTTGGCCAACCGTGAGCAGTTCTTC. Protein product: CASSLANREQFF.

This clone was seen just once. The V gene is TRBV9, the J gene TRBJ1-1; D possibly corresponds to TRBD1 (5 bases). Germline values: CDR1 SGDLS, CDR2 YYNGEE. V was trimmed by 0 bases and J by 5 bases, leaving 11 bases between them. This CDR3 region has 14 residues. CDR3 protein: CASSVEGVGTEAFF. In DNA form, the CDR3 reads TGTGCCAGCAGCGTAGAAGGGGTAGGGACTGAAGCTTTCTTT.

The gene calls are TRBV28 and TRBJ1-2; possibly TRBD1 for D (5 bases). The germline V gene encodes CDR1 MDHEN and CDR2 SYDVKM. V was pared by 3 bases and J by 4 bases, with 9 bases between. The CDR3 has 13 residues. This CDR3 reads CASSLPGTYGYTF. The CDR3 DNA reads TGTGCCAGCAGTTTGCCAGGGACCTATGGCTACACCTTC.

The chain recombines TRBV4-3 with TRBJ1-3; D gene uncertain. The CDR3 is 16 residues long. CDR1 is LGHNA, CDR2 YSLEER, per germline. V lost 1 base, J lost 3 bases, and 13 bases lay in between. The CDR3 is CASSQAATARGNTIYF. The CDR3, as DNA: TGCGCCAGCAGCCAAGCCGCAACAGCCCGTGGAAACACCATATATTTT.

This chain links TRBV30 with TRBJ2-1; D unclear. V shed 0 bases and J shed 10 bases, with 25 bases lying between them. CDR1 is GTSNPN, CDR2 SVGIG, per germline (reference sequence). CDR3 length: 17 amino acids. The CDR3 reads CAWSVRYRQANPCEQFF. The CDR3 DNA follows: TGTGCCTGGAGTGTAAGGTATAGGCAGGCTAACCCGTGCGAGCAGTTCTTC.

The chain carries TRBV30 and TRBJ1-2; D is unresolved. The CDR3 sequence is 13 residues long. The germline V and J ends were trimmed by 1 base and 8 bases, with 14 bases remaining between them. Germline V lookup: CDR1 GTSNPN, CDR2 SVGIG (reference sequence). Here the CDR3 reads CAWSGRGFGGYTF. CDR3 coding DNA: TGTGCCTGGAGTGGTCGCGGGTTCGGGGGCTACACCTTC.

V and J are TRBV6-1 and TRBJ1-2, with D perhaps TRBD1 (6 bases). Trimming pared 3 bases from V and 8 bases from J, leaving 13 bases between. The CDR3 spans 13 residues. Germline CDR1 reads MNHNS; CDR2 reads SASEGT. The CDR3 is CASSEIHREGYTF. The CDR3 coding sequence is TGTGCCAGCAGTGAGATTCACAGGGAAGGCTACACCTTC.

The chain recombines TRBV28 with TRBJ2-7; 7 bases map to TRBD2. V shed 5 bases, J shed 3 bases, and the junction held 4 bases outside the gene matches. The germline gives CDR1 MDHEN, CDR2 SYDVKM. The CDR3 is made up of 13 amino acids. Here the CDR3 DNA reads TGTGCCAGCAGTCCAAGCGGGAACTACGAGCAGTACTTC. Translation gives CASSPSGNYEQYF. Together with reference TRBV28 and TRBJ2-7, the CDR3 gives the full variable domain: DVKVTQSSRYLVKRTGEKVFLECVQDMDHENMFWYRQDPGLGLRLIYFSYDVKMKEKGDIPEGYSVSREKKERFSLILESASTNQTSMYLCASSPSGNYEQYFGPGTRLTVT.

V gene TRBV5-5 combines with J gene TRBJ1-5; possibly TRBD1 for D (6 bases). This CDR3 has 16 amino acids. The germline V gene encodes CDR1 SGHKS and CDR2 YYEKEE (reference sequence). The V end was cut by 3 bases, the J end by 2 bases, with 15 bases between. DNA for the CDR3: TGTGCCAGCAGCTCCACAGGGATGATAGGCAATCAGCCCCAGCATTTT. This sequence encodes CASSSTGMIGNQPQHF.

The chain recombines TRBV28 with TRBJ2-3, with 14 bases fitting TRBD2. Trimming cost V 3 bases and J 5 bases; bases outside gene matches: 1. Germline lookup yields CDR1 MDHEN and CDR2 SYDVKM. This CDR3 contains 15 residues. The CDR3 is CASSLGTSGRDTQYF. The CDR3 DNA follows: TGTGCCAGCAGTTTGGGGACTAGCGGGAGAGATACGCAGTATTTT.

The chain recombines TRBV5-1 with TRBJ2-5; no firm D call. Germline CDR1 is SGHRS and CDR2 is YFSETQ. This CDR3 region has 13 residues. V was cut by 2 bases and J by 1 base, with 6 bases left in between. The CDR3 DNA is TGCGCCAGCAGCTTCCGCGCCCAAGAGACCCAGTACTTC. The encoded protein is CASSFRAQETQYF.

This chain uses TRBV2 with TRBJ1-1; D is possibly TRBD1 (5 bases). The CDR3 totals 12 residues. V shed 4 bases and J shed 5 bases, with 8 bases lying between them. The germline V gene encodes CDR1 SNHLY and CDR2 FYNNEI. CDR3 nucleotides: TGTGCCAGCAGTGGGGGGGAAACTGAAGCTTTCTTT. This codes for CASSGGETEAFF.

CDR3 DNA sequence: TGTGCCAGCAGCCAAGTAGTCCACTATGGCTACACCTTC. Translation: CASSQVVHYGYTF. The chain combines TRBV3-1 (or the pseudogene TRBV3-2) with TRBJ1-2, with D unresolved. The CDR3 contains 13 residues. In germline, CDR1 is LGHDT, CDR2 YNNKEL (reference sequence). The V gene lost 1 base and the J gene lost 3 bases, with 6 bases spanning the gap.

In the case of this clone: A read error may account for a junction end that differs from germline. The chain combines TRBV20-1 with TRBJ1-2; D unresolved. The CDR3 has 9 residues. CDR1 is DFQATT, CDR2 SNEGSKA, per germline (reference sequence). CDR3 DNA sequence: TGCAGCGCTAACTATGGCTACACCTTC. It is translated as CSANYGYTF.

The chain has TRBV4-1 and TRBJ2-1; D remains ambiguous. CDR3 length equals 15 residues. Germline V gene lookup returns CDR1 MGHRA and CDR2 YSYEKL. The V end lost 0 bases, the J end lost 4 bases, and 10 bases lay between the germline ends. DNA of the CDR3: TGCGCCAGCAGCCAAGATTACCCGAGTTACAATGAGCAGTTCTTC. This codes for CASSQDYPSYNEQFF.

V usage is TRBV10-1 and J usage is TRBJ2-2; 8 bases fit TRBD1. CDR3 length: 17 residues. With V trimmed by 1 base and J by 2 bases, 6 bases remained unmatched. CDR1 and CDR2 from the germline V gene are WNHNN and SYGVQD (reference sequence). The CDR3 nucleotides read TGCGCCAGCAGTGAGTTGATTGGGACAGGCAACACCGGGGAGCTGTTTTTT. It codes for CASSELIGTGNTGELFF.